This entry lists 22 T cell receptor beta chains sequenced from one sample in a study of blood T cells in healthy people across ages. A sample-barcoded 5' primer and a J-beta primer mix were used in a second PCR of roughly 6 to 11 cycles. TCRdb passed the 5' RACE reads through MiXCR, listing each CDR3 protein once. Here the sample spans roughly 2 million distinct CDR3 sequences, 49% being singletons. Material: blood. The origin of the receptors is a woman in her 40s in good health.

This clonotype appeared a few times. The rearrangement joins TRBV15 to TRBJ2-3, with D perhaps matching TRBD1 or TRBD2 (5 bases each). The CDR3 is 14 residues long. CDR1 LNHNV and CDR2 YYDKDF come from the germline V gene (reference sequence). Trimming left V 0 bases short and J 4 bases short, with 8 bases between. CDR3 sequence: CATSRDLGADTQYF. Written as DNA, the CDR3 is TGTGCCACCAGCAGAGATCTGGGGGCAGATACGCAGTATTTT.

V gene TRBV7-2 combines with J gene TRBJ2-7; D gene ambiguous. The J call may be mistaken, given a closer DNA end match to TRBJ2-5. Per germline, CDR1 SGHTA and CDR2 FQGNSA. There are 13 residues in the CDR3. DNA for the CDR3: TGTGCCAGCAACGATGGACGGAGAGAGACCCAGTACTTC. This encodes CASNDGRRETQYF.

CDR3 sequence (DNA): TGTGCCGGAGGACAGGGCCCCCAGTACGAGCAGTACTTC. Translated, it gives CAGGQGPQYEQYF. The rearrangement links TRBV6-5 to TRBJ2-7; 8 bases map to TRBD1. The CDR3 has 13 amino acids. The ends lost 11 bases at V and 4 bases at J; junction bases unmatched: 10. Germline-derived CDR1 and CDR2 are MNHEY and SVGAGI.

The V gene is TRBV6-6, the J gene TRBJ1-6, with TRBD1 matching over 11 bases. Unmatched junction bases numbered 12, after V lost 5 bases and J lost 9 bases. This CDR3 has 17 amino acids. Germline loops: CDR1 MNHNY, CDR2 SVGAGI (reference sequence). CDR3 nucleotides: TGTGCCAGCAGTCAGTTAGAAGCCGGGACAGGGGGTTCACCCCTCCACTTT. Translation: CASSQLEAGTGGSPLHF.

The chain uses TRBV28 and TRBJ2-5, with TRBD2 identical over 8 bases. The CDR3 extends over 15 amino acids. Trimming removed 6 bases from V and 1 base from J; junction bases left unmatched: 7. Germline loops: CDR1 MDHEN, CDR2 SYDVKM. CDR3 protein: CASRGTSLGQETQYF. CDR3 sequence (DNA): TGTGCCAGCAGGGGGACTAGTCTGGGCCAAGAGACCCAGTACTTC.

This clonotype was seen only a few times. CDR3 coding DNA: TGTGCCAGCAGCTTCAAGACAGGGGTTGCAGATACGCAGTATTTT. Amino acid sequence: CASSFKTGVADTQYF. The V call is TRBV13, the J call TRBJ2-3, with 8 bases aligning to TRBD1. CDR1 and CDR2 from the germline V gene are PRHDT and FYEKMQ (reference sequence). This CDR3 is 15 amino acids long. The junction had 6 bases not matched to a gene; V was cut back by 3 bases and J by 4 bases.

This clonotype has more than one count but fewer than ten. The chain couples TRBV7-3 to TRBJ2-1; tentative D call: TRBD2 (7 bases). CDR3 length equals 17 residues. V was cut by 1 base and J by 6 bases, with 19 bases left in between. CDR1 SGHTA and CDR2 FQGTGA come from the germline V gene. The CDR3 spells CASSLRGGGDLLNEQFF. The CDR3 nucleotides are TGTGCCAGCAGCTTAAGGGGGGGCGGGGACCTACTCAATGAGCAGTTCTTC.

V and J are TRBV27 and TRBJ1-2; D might be TRBD1 (5 bases). The CDR3 is 17 amino acids. V lost 1 base and J lost 4, with 19 bases in between. CDR1 and CDR2 from the germline V gene are MNHEY and SMNVEV (reference sequence). This CDR3 is CASSLLGRGRGTYGYTF. CDR3 bases: TGTGCCAGCAGTTTATTGGGTCGGGGCAGAGGAACCTATGGCTACACCTTC.

This clonotype has more than one count but fewer than ten. The chain recombines TRBV4-3 with TRBJ1-2, with D possibly being TRBD1 (5 bases). The CDR3 contains 14 residues. The V gene's germline CDR1 is LGHNA and CDR2 YSLEER. The germline V and J ends were trimmed by 0 bases and 4 bases, with 9 bases remaining between them. CDR3 nucleotide sequence: TGCGCCAGCAGCCAAGACAGGGTTAGCTATGGCTACACCTTC. As protein: CASSQDRVSYGYTF.

This chain joins TRBV6-6 and TRBJ1-6; the D gene is possibly TRBD1 (6 bases). The germline gives CDR1 MNHNY, CDR2 SVGAGI (reference sequence). Trimming took 5 bases from V and 2 from J, leaving 10 bases between them. This CDR3 contains 15 residues. CDR3 DNA: TGTGCCAGCAGTGACGGGGGCCCCTATAATTCACCCCTCCACTTT. The encoded protein is CASSDGGPYNSPLHF.

The V call is TRBV7-2, the J call TRBJ2-1; 9 positions agree with TRBD2. With V trimmed by 4 bases and J by 3 bases, 7 bases remained unmatched. The CDR3 runs 16 residues. Germline V gene data show CDR1 as SGHTA and CDR2 as FQGNSA. Written as DNA, the CDR3 is TGTGCCAGCAGCTACCGCGGGGGGGGGATCTACAATGAGCAGTTCTTC. Translating gives CASSYRGGGIYNEQFF.

The J gene is TRBJ2-3, the V gene TRBV6-6, with D possibly TRBD1 on 6 matching bases. The CDR3 length is 13 residues. Trimming pared 8 bases from V and 4 bases from J, leaving 13 bases between. CDR1 and CDR2 (germline): MNHNY, SVGAGI (reference sequence). For the CDR3, the DNA is TGTGCCAGCTTAAGGACAGAGGCAGATACGCAGTATTTT. Protein sequence: CASLRTEADTQYF.

This clonotype occurred a few times. The chain couples TRBV6-1 to TRBJ2-5, with a possible D match to TRBD2 (6 bases). Gene TRBJ2-7 matches the end of the DNA better, so the J call may be wrong. The CDR3 spans 14 residues. The germline CDR1 and CDR2 sequences are MNHNS and SASEGT. CDR3 nucleotides: TGTGCCAGCAGTACATCAGGGAGGTCCTACGAGCAGTACTTC. Its protein is CASSTSGRSYEQYF.

V gene TRBV7-9 combines with J gene TRBJ2-5; 10 bases are a match to TRBD1. This CDR3 comprises 16 residues. The germline gives CDR1 SEHNR, CDR2 FQNEAQ (reference sequence). V was pared by 0 bases and J by 11 bases, with 12 bases of the junction left unmatched. The CDR3 DNA reads as TGTGCCAGCAGCTTAGCCCAGACAGGGGGCCAGGGTGAGCAGTACTTC. Amino acids: CASSLAQTGGQGEQYF. Full variable domain (missing parts from reference TRBV7-9 and TRBJ2-5): DTGVSQNPRHKITKRGQNVTFRCDPISEHNRLYWYRQTLGQGPEFLTYFQNEAQLEKSRLLSDRFSAERPKGSFSTLEIQRTEQGDSAMYLCASSLAQTGGQGEQYFGPGTRLLVL.

This clonotype turned up a few times. This chain connects TRBV5-1 to TRBJ1-2; 7 positions match TRBD1. The V gene end was trimmed by 0 bases and the J gene end by 6 bases; junction bases not matched to a gene: 11. The CDR3 covers 16 residues. CDR1 SGHRS and CDR2 YFSETQ come from the germline V gene. In DNA, the CDR3 is TGCGCCAGCAGCTTGGGGCGGGCGGACAGGACGGATGGCTACACCTTC. Residues: CASSLGRADRTDGYTF.

The CDR3: CASSQEEGQSYEQYF. The CDR3 nucleotides read TGCGCCAGCAGCCAAGAAGAAGGTCAGTCCTACGAGCAGTACTTC. This chain joins TRBV4-3 and TRBJ2-7, with D unresolved. CDR1 LGHNA and CDR2 YSLEER come from the germline V gene. Trimming took 0 bases from V and 1 from J, leaving 10 bases between them. CDR3 length: 15 amino acids.

The chain carries TRBV4-2 and TRBJ2-1, with 11 nucleotides matching TRBD1. CDR3 size: 16 residues. Germline trimming cut 3 bases from V and 8 bases from J; bases unmatched to any gene: 9. Germline V gives CDR1 LGHNA, CDR2 YNFKEQ. DNA for the CDR3: TGTGCCAGCAGCCAGGGAAGGACAGGGGGCAGCGATGAGCAGTTCTTC. Amino acid sequence: CASSQGRTGGSDEQFF.

This chain uses TRBV28 with TRBJ1-2, with 7 bases identical to TRBD1. This CDR3 spans 15 amino acids. CDR1 and CDR2 (germline): MDHEN, SYDVKM. The junction had 12 bases not matched to a gene; V was cut back by 6 bases and J by 5 bases. The CDR3 nucleotides are TGTGCCAGCAGGATACGGACAGGAGACTTATATGGCTACACCTTC. Translated: CASRIRTGDLYGYTF.

This clonotype has just a few counts. The J gene is TRBJ2-3, the V gene TRBV4-3; 9 bases map to TRBD2. The germline gives CDR1 LGHNA, CDR2 YSLEER. Trimming took 4 bases from V and 2 from J; bases not matched to a gene: 10. The CDR3 has 17 residues. For the CDR3, the DNA is TGCGCCAGCAGCCGGGCGTTAGCGGGGGAAATCACAGATACGCAGTATTTT. It specifies CASSRALAGEITDTQYF.

J is TRBJ2-1 and V is TRBV27; D not certain. The V end was cut by 3 bases, the J end by 7 bases, with 16 bases between. The CDR3 sequence is 15 residues long. CDR1 is MNHEY, CDR2 SMNVEV, per germline (reference sequence). The CDR3 sequence is CASSFTMFLGNEQFF. The CDR3 coding sequence is TGTGCCAGCAGTTTCACAATGTTCTTGGGGAATGAGCAGTTCTTC.

There are a few counts of this clonotype. The V and J genes are TRBV5-1 and TRBJ2-1, with D possibly being TRBD1 (6 bases). V was clipped by 4 bases and J by 6 bases, with 17 bases between them. Germline V CDR1 and CDR2: SGHRS, YFSETQ. The CDR3 extends over 15 amino acids. The CDR3 here is CASSPGTRGLNEQFF. CDR3 bases: TGCGCCAGCAGCCCCGGGACCAGGGGTCTCAATGAGCAGTTCTTC.

This clonotype has more than one count but fewer than ten. The CDR3 loop reads CASSSGTGRDTQYF. DNA for the CDR3: TGCGCCAGCAGCTCCGGGACAGGGAGGGATACGCAGTATTTT. The rearrangement joins TRBV5-1 to TRBJ2-3; 9 bases are a match to TRBD1. The length of the CDR3 is 14 residues. CDR1 SGHRS and CDR2 YFSETQ come from the germline V gene. The junction had 5 bases not matched to a gene; V was cut back by 3 bases and J by 6 bases.